The clone carrying this T cell receptor (beta chain) came up many times. These data come from a study of T-cell reconstitution after alpha-beta-depleted transplantation in children. This CDR3 contains 15 residues. V lost 3 bases, J lost 2 bases, and 11 bases lay in between. Preparing the TCRbeta library involved the use of unique molecular identifiers. TCRdb reprocessed the PCR reads with MiXCR, giving one entry per CDR3 protein. The sample holds over 85,000 distinct CDR3 sequences, approximately 5.4% seen once. The sample was PBMCs, mostly from graft donor cells, taken 60 days after TCRalphabeta/CD19-depleted stem cell transplant. J is TRBJ2-1 and V is TRBV12-3 or TRBV12-4; either TRBD1 or TRBD2 may supply D (5 bases each). This sequence was found in a female patient between 2 and 15 years old who had a stem cell transplant for Fanconi anemia, so the T cells may come from the graft donor. The CDR3 loop reads CASSLTGGPYNEQFF. Here the CDR3 DNA reads TGTGCCAGCAGTTTGACTGGGGGTCCCTACAATGAGCAGTTCTTC.